This T cell receptor beta chain was identified in a study of cytomegalovirus exposure and HLA in healthy donors. This clone was observed a single time. The primer mix had 60 Vbeta and 13 Jbeta primers. Assay used: immunoSEQ multiplex PCR; TCRdb lists only in-frame clones, some missing. The sample holds about 130,000 clones; about four fifths are singletons and the top ten take approximately 5%. This CDR3 contains 19 residues. The V gene is TRBV21-1, the J gene TRBJ2-2; the table's D call TRBD2 went unverified against the DNA. TRBV21-1 counts as a pseudogene. The sequence was collected from a man in his thirties or forties in good health and CMV-seronegative. Source material: PBMCs. CDR3 bases: TGTGCCAGCAGCAACCCTAGCGGGAGGGCCAATCTCAACACCGGGGAGCTGTTTTTT. This codes for CASSNPSGRANLNTGELFF.